Following are 21 T cell receptor beta chains from one sample sequenced in a study of blood T cell repertoires in COVID-19. TCRdb keeps only in-frame clones here, not all; method: immunoSEQ multiplex PCR. Found here are under 150,000 clones, more than 80% of them singletons; the top ten hold roughly 8.8%. Material for sequencing was peripheral blood. These receptors were obtained from a human donor with acute or convalescent COVID-19. The donor label of this sample is uncertain.

The chain links TRBV25-1 to TRBJ1-3; tentatively, D is TRBD1 (6 bases). V lost 1 base and J 0 bases, leaving 10 bases between the germline ends. This CDR3 contains 16 residues. Germline loops: CDR1 MGHDK, CDR2 SYGVNS. The CDR3 here is CASSESGQTSGNTIYF. The CDR3 coding sequence is TGTGCCAGCAGTGAATCAGGACAGACCTCTGGAAACACCATATATTTT.

This clone was observed a few times. The rearrangement uses TRBV9 and TRBJ2-6, with D tentatively TRBD2 (6 bases). CDR3 length: 18 amino acids. CDR1 and CDR2 (germline): SGDLS, YYNGEE. The V end was cut by 1 base, the J end by 0 bases, with 14 bases between. The CDR3 coding sequence is TGTGCCAGCAGCGTATTCCGGGACTGGGGCTCTGGGGCCAACGTCCTGACTTTC. Its translation: CASSVFRDWGSGANVLTF.

CDR3 region: CSGQGVDYGYTF. CDR3 DNA sequence: TGCAGCGGACAGGGGGTTGACTATGGCTACACCTTC. The V call is TRBV29-1, the J call TRBJ1-2, with TRBD1 matching 9 bases. Germline V CDR1 and CDR2: SQVTM, ANQGSEA. V shed 7 bases and J 3 bases; nucleotides not matched to a gene: 3. The CDR3 covers 12 residues.

The V and J genes are TRBV10-3 and TRBJ1-1; TRBD1 matches at 8 bases. This CDR3 region has 13 residues. The J segment lost 3 bases and the V segment lost 7 bases, leaving 4 bases of the junction unmatched. CDR1 is ENHRY and CDR2 is SYGVKD in the germline V gene. DNA of the CDR3: TGTGCCATCACGGACAGGGAAGACACTGAAGCTTTCTTT. It is translated as CAITDREDTEAFF.

The chain is built from TRBV3-1 (or the pseudogene TRBV3-2) and TRBJ1-2; D call uncertain. The CDR3 loop spans 12 amino acids. Germline V gene data show CDR1 as LGHDT and CDR2 as YNNKEL (reference sequence). Trimming pared 1 base from V and 6 bases from J, leaving 6 bases between. CDR3 bases: TGTGCCAGCAGCCAAGCTAGTGATGGCTACACCTTC. This translates into CASSQASDGYTF.

The V and J genes are TRBV28 and TRBJ1-1; 8 nucleotides match TRBD1. The V gene's germline CDR1 is MDHEN and CDR2 SYDVKM. V lost 8 bases, J lost 5 bases, and 7 bases stayed unmatched. This CDR3 contains 13 residues. CDR3 protein: CASGTGGGTEAFF. The CDR3, as DNA: TGTGCCAGCGGCACAGGGGGGGGTACTGAAGCTTTCTTT.

Written as DNA, the CDR3 is TGTGCCAGCAGACCAGGGGGGCATTATATCAATGAGCAGTTCTTC. Translating gives CASRPGGHYINEQFF. The chain joins TRBV6-5 to TRBJ2-1, with D possibly TRBD1 on 7 matching bases. Trimming pared 6 bases from V and 6 bases from J, leaving 18 bases between. This CDR3 has 15 residues. Germline V gene data show CDR1 as MNHEY and CDR2 as SVGAGI.

The rearrangement joins TRBV2 to TRBJ1-4; possibly TRBD1 for D (5 bases). V was trimmed by 8 bases and J by 5 bases, leaving 12 bases between them. Germline values: CDR1 SNHLY, CDR2 FYNNEI. CDR3 size: 13 residues. CDR3 amino acids: CASQRQLNEKLFF. CDR3 DNA sequence: TGTGCCAGCCAGCGACAGCTAAATGAAAAACTGTTTTTT.

The chain couples TRBV11-1 to TRBJ2-3, with D maybe TRBD2 (6 bases). Per germline, CDR1 SGHAT and CDR2 FQDESV (reference sequence). This CDR3 is 15 amino acids long. V lost 5 bases, J lost 2 bases, and 14 bases lay in between. The CDR3 DNA reads as TGTGCCAGCAGCCCCTTGCGGGGTCTCACAGATACGCAGTATTTT. It is translated as CASSPLRGLTDTQYF.

The rearrangement links TRBV6-2 or TRBV6-3 to TRBJ2-3; 10 positions match TRBD1. CDR3 length: 20 amino acids. V lost 2 bases to trimming and J lost 2 bases; unmatched junction nucleotides: 16. Germline CDR1 MNHEY, CDR2 SVGEGT. The CDR3 is CASSYRTGGPRTRFTDTQYF. DNA of the CDR3: TGTGCCAGCAGTTACAGGACAGGGGGTCCCCGTACTAGATTCACAGATACGCAGTATTTT.

CDR3 nucleotides: TGCGCCAGCAGCTTGAAACAGTACACCATGAACACTGAAGCTTTCTTT. This codes for CASSLKQYTMNTEAFF. This sequence joins TRBV5-1 and TRBJ1-1; D gene unclear. CDR1 is SGHRS, CDR2 YFSETQ, per germline. V lost 1 base and J 0 bases, leaving 13 bases between the germline ends. This CDR3 contains 16 residues.

The gene calls are TRBV5-1 and TRBJ1-6; D uncertain. The CDR3 length is 13 residues. Between the trimmed V and J ends, which lost 1 base and 10 bases, there was a span of 9 bases. Looked up from germline, CDR1 is SGHRS and CDR2 is YFSETQ. Written as DNA, the CDR3 is TGCGCCAGCAGCTTGCAGGATGCGTCACCCCTCCACTTT. Translated: CASSLQDASPLHF.

V usage is TRBV5-1 and J usage is TRBJ2-1, with TRBD2 matching over 7 bases. The V gene's germline CDR1 is SGHRS and CDR2 YFSETQ. The CDR3 consists of 17 residues. Trimming took 3 bases from V and 0 from J; bases not matched to a gene: 9. As DNA, the CDR3 is TGCGCCAGCAGCTATTCCGGACTAGACGACTCCTACAATGAGCAGTTCTTC. Translated: CASSYSGLDDSYNEQFF.

V and J are TRBV11-2 and TRBJ1-2, with D perhaps TRBD1 (5 bases). The CDR3 extends over 12 amino acids. Trimming stripped 5 bases from V and 8 bases from J, with 12 bases between. Germline CDR1 is SGHAT and CDR2 is FQNNGV. CDR3 sequence (DNA): TGTGCCAGCAGCACCCAGGGTGGCGGCTACACCTTC. Protein sequence: CASSTQGGGYTF.

This rearrangement joins TRBV10-3 to TRBJ1-1, with 7 bases aligning to TRBD1. This CDR3 contains 14 residues. J lost 0 bases, V lost 9 bases, and 7 bases had no gene match. Per germline, CDR1 ENHRY and CDR2 SYGVKD. CDR3 in amino acids: CAIRGQSLNTEAFF. CDR3 nucleotide sequence: TGTGCCATTAGGGGGCAGAGTTTGAACACTGAAGCTTTCTTT.

This chain uses TRBV7-9 with TRBJ1-5, with 8 bases identical to TRBD1. The V gene's germline CDR1 is SEHNR and CDR2 FQNEAQ (reference sequence). V lost 5 bases, J lost 5 bases, and 8 bases stayed unmatched. This CDR3 region has 15 residues. The CDR3 DNA sequence: TGTGCCAGCAGCGCCGGGGACAGGAGGGATCAGCCCCAGCATTTT. It yields the protein CASSAGDRRDQPQHF.

V gene TRBV5-1 combines with J gene TRBJ1-2; D is perhaps TRBD1 (6 bases). The CDR3 is made up of 13 amino acids. V gave up 5 bases and J gave up 2 bases, with 10 bases separating them. Germline CDR1 reads SGHRS; CDR2 reads YFSETQ. CDR3 protein: CASSDRSNYGYTF. CDR3 nucleotide sequence: TGCGCCAGCAGTGACAGGTCGAACTATGGCTACACCTTC.

V is TRBV9 and J is TRBJ1-1; D is uncertain. The CDR3 runs 14 residues. Germline lookup yields CDR1 SGDLS and CDR2 YYNGEE. V was clipped by 4 bases and J by 1 base, with 11 bases between them. CDR3 bases: TGTGCCAGCAGCCCTCAGGCCCAGAACACTGAAGCTTTCTTT. This sequence encodes CASSPQAQNTEAFF.

The chain links TRBV10-3 to TRBJ1-1, with D uncertain. The V end lost 2 bases, the J end lost 3 bases, and 10 bases lay between the germline ends. The length of the CDR3 is 14 residues. CDR1 and CDR2 (germline): ENHRY, SYGVKD. The CDR3 bases are TGTGCCATCAGTGAGATGACCGGGTACACTGAAGCTTTCTTT. This gives the protein CAISEMTGYTEAFF.

The V call is TRBV12-3 or TRBV12-4, the J call TRBJ1-2, with D unclear. V was cut by 7 bases and J by 2 bases, with 11 bases left in between. There are 13 residues in the CDR3. CDR3 sequence (DNA): TGTGCCAGCACCATAGCCAGAAACTATGGCTACACCTTC. It is translated as CASTIARNYGYTF.

This chain joins TRBV6-5 and TRBJ2-3; maybe TRBD1 (6 bases). The CDR3 runs to 15 residues. V was shortened by 7 bases and J by 3 bases, with 17 bases between the two germline ends. Germline V gene sequence: CDR1 MNHEY, CDR2 SVGAGI. The CDR3 loop reads CASKYRDTRTDTQYF. The CDR3 DNA sequence: TGTGCCAGCAAGTACCGGGACACCAGAACAGATACGCAGTATTTT.